Presented here are 19 T cell receptor beta chains from one specimen sequenced in a study of T cell responses to AZD1222 COVID-19 vaccine. Produced via immunoSEQ multiplex PCR; TCRdb's table is partial and in-frame only. Here the sample spans about 180,000 clones, about 90% being singletons. Source: peripheral blood, taken 28 days after the second dose of the MenACWY control vaccine. The receptor set was obtained from an adult who received the MenACWY meningococcal vaccine as a control.

This chain joins TRBV10-2 and TRBJ2-2; D remains unclear. V lost 4 bases and J 9 bases, leaving 12 bases between the germline ends. The V gene's germline CDR1 is WSHSY and CDR2 SAAADI. This CDR3 is 13 amino acids long. In nucleotides, the CDR3 is TGCGCCAGCAGTGGACCCTCTACTCGGGAGCTGTTTTTT. Amino acids: CASSGPSTRELFF.

This clone was counted a single time. The chain has TRBV5-4 and TRBJ1-6, with 7 bases that match TRBD1. Germline-derived CDR1 and CDR2 are SGHNT and YYREEE (reference sequence). Unmatched junction bases numbered 4, after V lost 4 bases and J lost 3 bases. The CDR3 sequence is 15 residues long. In DNA form, the CDR3 reads TGTGCCAGCAGCACAGGACAGGACTATAATTCACCCCTCCACTTT. It yields the protein CASSTGQDYNSPLHF.

The gene calls are TRBV28 and TRBJ2-1; 8 positions match TRBD2. The germline V gene has CDR1 MDHEN and CDR2 SYDVKM. Germline trimming cut 5 bases from V and 2 bases from J; bases unmatched to any gene: 11. CDR3 size: 17 residues. CDR3 DNA sequence: TGTGCCAGCAGTCCACAGTTAAAGCGGGAGCCCTACAATGAGCAGTTCTTC. This sequence encodes CASSPQLKREPYNEQFF.

The gene calls are TRBV20-1 and TRBJ1-1; TRBD1 is a possible D gene (5 bases). The CDR3 spans 14 residues. V lost 3 bases, J lost 1 base, and 12 bases lay in between. Germline assignment: CDR1 DFQATT and CDR2 SNEGSKA (reference sequence). CDR3 coding DNA: TGCAGTGCTAGTTGGGGGACGGCGAACACTGAAGCTTTCTTT. Protein product: CSASWGTANTEAFF.

The chain carries TRBV27 and TRBJ2-7; the D is unclear. Trimming pared 5 bases from V and 0 bases from J, leaving 17 bases between. Per the germline V gene, CDR1 is MNHEY and CDR2 is SMNVEV (reference sequence). The length of the CDR3 is 16 residues. The CDR3 coding sequence is TGTGCCAGCAGTCCCGCCTGGCAGGTGAGCTCCTACGAGCAGTACTTC. Protein: CASSPAWQVSSYEQYF.

The chain links TRBV27 to TRBJ2-7; 10 bases agree with TRBD2. J gave up 2 bases and V 7 bases, and 5 bases lay outside the gene matches. This CDR3 contains 14 residues. Germline V gene data show CDR1 as MNHEY and CDR2 as SMNVEV (reference sequence). CDR3 DNA: TGTGCCAGCACCCAGCGGGAGGGGACCTACGAGCAGTACTTC. The encoded protein is CASTQREGTYEQYF.

The chain has TRBV28 and TRBJ1-6, with 10 positions matching TRBD1. V lost 5 bases to trimming and J lost 8 bases; unmatched junction nucleotides: 9. CDR1 is MDHEN and CDR2 is SYDVKM in the germline V gene. The CDR3 runs to 16 residues. The DNA of the CDR3 is TGTGCCAGCAGTAAACCGGGACAGGGGTTGGATTCACCCCTCCACTTT. Translation gives CASSKPGQGLDSPLHF.

The rearrangement links TRBV27 to TRBJ2-7, with D possibly being TRBD1 (5 bases). Trimming cost V 5 bases and J 1 base, with 18 bases left between them. The CDR3 is 16 residues long. The V gene's germline CDR1 is MNHEY and CDR2 SMNVEV (reference sequence). As DNA, the CDR3 is TGTGCCAGCAGTCTATGGGGCTCCCCCGTTTCCTACGAGCAGTACTTC. This translates into CASSLWGSPVSYEQYF.

The V and J genes are TRBV18 and TRBJ2-5; D unresolved. This CDR3 spans 14 amino acids. V dropped 2 bases and J dropped 1 base, with 8 bases sitting between them. The germline V gene has CDR1 KGHSH and CDR2 LQKENI. The CDR3 region is CASSPRASQETQYF. The CDR3 region has the DNA TGTGCCAGCTCACCAAGGGCGAGCCAAGAGACCCAGTACTTC.

The chain couples TRBV3-1 (or the pseudogene TRBV3-2) to TRBJ2-5; 8 bases match TRBD2. The CDR3 covers 13 residues. CDR1 is LGHDT, CDR2 YNNKEL, per germline (reference sequence). After removal of 8 bases from V and 10 bases from J, the junction contained 12 bases not matched to a gene. In DNA, the CDR3 is TGTGCCAGCGGAGCCACACCCGGGGGGGGCCAGTACTTC. Translating gives CASGATPGGGQYF.

The chain recombines TRBV28 with TRBJ2-2, with 7 bases fitting TRBD2. Germline V gene sequence: CDR1 MDHEN, CDR2 SYDVKM. V shed 6 bases and J 5 bases; nucleotides not matched to a gene: 15. There are 17 residues in the CDR3. For the CDR3, the DNA is TGTGCCAGCAGCTTGGCTAGCGGCCTAGTGGGAACCGGGGAGCTGTTTTTT. It specifies CASSLASGLVGTGELFF.

This clone was recorded once. The rearrangement links TRBV30 to TRBJ2-5; 9 bases agree with TRBD1. CDR3 length equals 15 residues. The germline V gene encodes CDR1 GTSNPN and CDR2 SVGIG (reference sequence). Unmatched junction bases numbered 8, after V lost 1 base and J lost 5 bases. The CDR3 reads CAWSAQQGAGETQYF. The DNA of the CDR3 is TGTGCCTGGAGTGCCCAACAGGGGGCAGGGGAGACCCAGTACTTC. Looking up the rest from reference TRBV30 and TRBJ2-5 gives the full variable domain: SQTIHQWPATLVQPVGSPLSLECTVEGTSNPNLYWYRQAAGRGLQLLFYSVGIGQISSEVPQNLSASRPQDRQFILSSKKLLLSDSGFYLCAWSAQQGAGETQYFGPGTRLLVL.

The V and J genes are TRBV10-3 and TRBJ1-1, with 7 nucleotides matching TRBD1. The CDR3 extends over 14 amino acids. CDR1 is ENHRY, CDR2 SYGVKD, per germline. V was pared by 4 bases and J by 2 bases, with 4 bases of the junction left unmatched. CDR3 bases: TGTGCCATCAGTGTAACAGGGGCAAACACTGAAGCTTTCTTT. Its translation: CAISVTGANTEAFF.

The CDR3 DNA reads TGTGCCAGCTCAGCAATCCTCAATGAGCAGTTCTTC. Its protein is CASSAILNEQFF. V usage is TRBV18 and J usage is TRBJ2-1; D is undetermined. The CDR3 runs 12 residues. The germline CDR1 and CDR2 sequences are KGHSH and LQKENI. V lost 5 bases, J lost 6 bases, and 8 bases lay in between.

CDR3: CASSFDARQGVSGELFF. CDR3 nucleotides: TGTGCCAGCAGTTTTGACGCCCGACAGGGGGTATCCGGGGAGCTGTTTTTT. This sequence joins TRBV28 and TRBJ2-2; 9 bases fit TRBD1. The junction had 11 bases not matched to a gene; V was cut back by 3 bases and J by 6 bases. In germline, CDR1 is MDHEN, CDR2 SYDVKM. CDR3 length: 17 residues.

The V and J genes are TRBV19 and TRBJ1-6; 10 nucleotides align to TRBD1. Germline CDR1 reads LNHDA; CDR2 reads SQIVND (reference sequence). V gave up 9 bases and J gave up 10 bases; unmatched junction bases: 3. The CDR3 is 12 amino acids. CDR3 region: CASRDRGSPLHF. CDR3 coding DNA: TGTGCCAGCCGGGACAGGGGATCACCCCTCCACTTT.

The chain combines TRBV5-1 with TRBJ1-2, with TRBD1 matching over 10 bases. V was pared by 1 base and J by 8 bases, with 8 bases of the junction left unmatched. CDR1 and CDR2 from the germline V gene are SGHRS and YFSETQ. This CDR3 spans 15 amino acids. CDR3 in amino acids: CASSLLDRGPEGYTF. CDR3 DNA: TGCGCCAGCAGCTTGCTTGACAGGGGGCCGGAGGGCTACACCTTC.

The chain is built from TRBV18 and TRBJ1-2; D uncertain. This CDR3 has 13 amino acids. Looked up from germline, CDR1 is KGHSH and CDR2 is LQKENI. V lost 5 bases, J lost 5 bases, and 12 bases lay in between. The CDR3 protein is CASSSATVYGYTF. CDR3 bases: TGTGCCAGCTCATCGGCCACAGTATATGGCTACACCTTC.

CDR3 coding DNA: TGTGCCAGCAGCGCCCAAGGTGGTTCAGATCAGCCCCAGCATTTT. Translating gives CASSAQGGSDQPQHF. The rearrangement links TRBV9 to TRBJ1-5; no definite D call. Germline CDR1 and CDR2: SGDLS and YYNGEE. The germline V and J ends were trimmed by 3 bases and 5 bases, with 15 bases remaining between them. The CDR3 is 15 amino acids.